These 27 T cell receptor beta chains originate from one sample sequenced in a study of blood T cells in healthy people across ages. For the second PCR, which ran for about 6 to 11 cycles, a sample-barcoded 5' primer and a J-beta primer mix were used. TCRdb itself ran the 5' RACE reads through MiXCR, one entry per CDR3 protein. Counted here are about 1 million distinct CDR3 sequences, more than 35% occurring once; the ten biggest clones make up approximately 20%. Sequencing input: blood. These receptors were obtained from a woman aged 55-70 years in good health.

The gene calls are TRBV3-1 and TRBJ2-1; 7 nucleotides match TRBD2. TRBJ2-7 explains the end of the DNA better; the J call may be wrong. Germline V gene data show CDR1 as LGHDT and CDR2 as YNNKEL (reference sequence). CDR3 length: 18 residues. This CDR3 reads CASSPRLAAYLSYNEQYF. The CDR3 region has the DNA TGTGCCAGCAGCCCCCGGCTAGCGGCCTATCTCTCCTACAATGAGCAGTACTTC.

The chain is built from TRBV20-1 and TRBJ1-5, with a possible D match to TRBD1 (5 bases). The CDR3 is 16 residues long. Germline CDR1 is DFQATT and CDR2 is SNEGSKA (reference sequence). Trimming stripped 4 bases from V and 2 bases from J, with 18 bases between. CDR3 loop: CSAIWGSMGGNQPQHF. CDR3 DNA: TGCAGTGCTATTTGGGGGAGTATGGGGGGCAATCAGCCCCAGCATTTT.

The chain carries TRBV5-4 and TRBJ2-2; D remains unclear. Trimming removed 4 bases from V and 7 bases from J, with 14 bases in between. Germline loops: CDR1 SGHNT, CDR2 YYREEE (reference sequence). There are 14 residues in the CDR3. The DNA of the CDR3 is TGTGCCAGCAGCGGGATTGGATCAGGCGGGGAGCTGTTTTTT. This translates into CASSGIGSGGELFF.

The V gene is TRBV5-1, the J gene TRBJ2-7; TRBD1 or TRBD2 may be the D gene (7 bases each). Germline V gene sequence: CDR1 SGHRS, CDR2 YFSETQ. The CDR3 length is 16 residues. Trimming took 7 bases from V and 7 from J, leaving 27 bases between them. CDR3 sequence reads: CASGRQGASGADEQYF. CDR3 in DNA: TGCGCCAGCGGGCGACAGGGCGCTAGCGGTGCCGATGAGCAGTACTTC.

The V call is TRBV24-1, the J call TRBJ1-5, with D hard to call. The germline V gene has CDR1 KGHDR and CDR2 SFDVKD. Trimming cost V 2 bases and J 9 bases, with 19 bases left between them. The CDR3 is 16 residues long. The CDR3 DNA is TGTGCCACCAGTGATTCCGCTCGGTCCGGTTTCGGGCCCCAGCATTTT. Amino acids: CATSDSARSGFGPQHF.

V is TRBV21-1 and J is TRBJ2-1; TRBD1, the table's D call, lacks a check against the DNA. TRBV21-1 is a pseudogene segment. The CDR3 sequence is 14 residues long. CDR3 sequence (DNA): TGTGCCAGCAGCAAATGGACAGGGGAGGATGAGCAGTTCTTC. It encodes CASSKWTGEDEQFF.

The V gene is TRBV28, the J gene TRBJ2-5; 8 nucleotides agree with TRBD2. Germline V gives CDR1 MDHEN, CDR2 SYDVKM. V gave up 3 bases and J gave up 6 bases; unmatched junction bases: 3. This CDR3 is built from 13 residues. The CDR3 nucleotides are TGTGCCAGCAGTTTCGGGGGGGTGAAGACCCAGTACTTC. As protein: CASSFGGVKTQYF. Using reference TRBV28 and TRBJ2-5 for the parts outside the CDR3, the full variable domain is DVKVTQSSRYLVKRTGEKVFLECVQDMDHENMFWYRQDPGLGLRLIYFSYDVKMKEKGDIPEGYSVSREKKERFSLILESASTNQTSMYLCASSFGGVKTQYFGPGTRLLVL.

The gene calls are TRBV5-1 and TRBJ2-5; D is unresolved. In germline, CDR1 is SGHRS, CDR2 YFSETQ. Trimming left V 3 bases short and J 5 bases short, with 17 bases between. CDR3 length: 15 residues. As DNA, the CDR3 is TGCGCCAGCAGCTCCCGGACCCAACCGCGGGAGACCCAGTACTTC. This encodes CASSSRTQPRETQYF. Full variable domain (missing parts from reference TRBV5-1 and TRBJ2-5): KAGVTQTPRYLIKTRGQQVTLSCSPISGHRSVSWYQQTPGQGLQFLFEYFSETQRNKGNFPGRFSGRQFSNSRSEMNVSTLELGDSALYLCASSSRTQPRETQYFGPGTRLLVL.

The chain employs TRBV6-1 and TRBJ1-5, with 8 bases matching TRBD1. The germline V gene has CDR1 MNHNS and CDR2 SASEGT. V lost 10 bases and J lost 2; bases outside the gene matches: 4. The CDR3 has 13 residues. The CDR3 spells CAITGQGNQPQHF. CDR3 DNA sequence: TGTGCCATCACGGGACAGGGCAATCAGCCCCAGCATTTT.

The chain has TRBV7-8 and TRBJ2-5; D is unclear. Germline loops: CDR1 SGHVS, CDR2 FQNEAQ. The CDR3 sequence is 15 residues long. Trimming cost V 0 bases and J 6 bases, with 14 bases left between them. The CDR3 sequence is CASSLARHPSQTQYF. CDR3 sequence (DNA): TGTGCCAGCAGCTTAGCTCGACACCCGAGCCAGACCCAGTACTTC.

This clonotype was found once. V usage is TRBV18 and J usage is TRBJ1-1; possible D gene TRBD1, 5 bases. Germline-derived CDR1 and CDR2 are KGHSH and LQKENI. The CDR3 spans 16 residues. V was trimmed by 0 bases and J by 4 bases, leaving 15 bases between them. CDR3 sequence: CASSPPLAGRGTEAFF. As DNA, the CDR3 is TGTGCCAGCTCACCACCGCTCGCAGGGAGGGGCACTGAAGCTTTCTTT.

This clonotype was observed a few times. V is TRBV18 and J is TRBJ2-7; D is perhaps TRBD2 (6 bases). The germline CDR1 and CDR2 sequences are KGHSH and LQKENI. The CDR3 runs 13 residues. V was cut by 5 bases and J by 3 bases, with 11 bases left in between. CDR3 coding DNA: TGTGCCAGCTCAACGGAGGGGTTCTACGAGCAGTACTTC. Translating gives CASSTEGFYEQYF.

The chain recombines TRBV5-1 with TRBJ1-2; no clear D gene. V lost 1 base, J lost 0 bases, and 28 bases lay in between. The CDR3 has 21 residues. Germline lookup yields CDR1 SGHRS and CDR2 YFSETQ. Written as DNA, the CDR3 is TGCGCCAGCAGCTTGTTAATTCCGAGTCTCGGGGATTCTACAGCTAACTATGGCTACACCTTC. As protein: CASSLLIPSLGDSTANYGYTF.

The chain is built from TRBV5-1 and TRBJ1-2, with D maybe TRBD1 (6 bases). The CDR3 is made up of 14 amino acids. V gave up 4 bases and J gave up 3 bases, with 13 bases separating them. In germline, CDR1 is SGHRS, CDR2 YFSETQ. The CDR3 reads CASSAGDSHYGYTF. As DNA, the CDR3 is TGCGCCAGCAGCGCAGGGGATTCCCACTATGGCTACACCTTC.

This chain joins TRBV7-2 and TRBJ2-7, with 10 nucleotides matching TRBD2. CDR1 is SGHTA and CDR2 is FQGNSA in the germline V gene. The CDR3 is made up of 15 amino acids. Trimming at V came to 4 bases and at J to 6 bases, leaving 9 bases not matched to a gene. CDR3 sequence (DNA): TGTGCCAGCAGCTCGAGCGGGGGGGCTCTTAGCGAGCAGTACTTC. Translation: CASSSSGGALSEQYF.

In DNA, the CDR3 is TGTGCCAGCAACGACCTTGGGGCAGGTGGAGGCTGGGAGCAGTACTTC. Translation: CASNDLGAGGGWEQYF. J is TRBJ2-7 and V is TRBV7-9; possibly TRBD1 or TRBD2 for D (5 bases each). In germline, CDR1 is SEHNR, CDR2 FQNEAQ (reference sequence). With 7 bases removed from V and 7 bases from J, the gap between germline ends came to 26 bases. The CDR3 is made up of 16 amino acids.

This clonotype turned up a few times. Here the CDR3 DNA reads TGCAGTGCCATGGGGGAGAGGACTGATACGCAGTATTTT. The encoded protein is CSAMGERTDTQYF. V and J are TRBV20-1 and TRBJ2-3; D possibly uses TRBD1 or TRBD2 (5 bases each). The germline V gene encodes CDR1 DFQATT and CDR2 SNEGSKA (reference sequence). The CDR3 is 13 amino acids. V lost 6 bases, J lost 6 bases, and 16 bases lay in between.

This clonotype occurred a few times. The chain joins TRBV28 to TRBJ2-4; 11 bases are a match to TRBD2. The CDR3 extends over 19 amino acids. The germline CDR1 and CDR2 sequences are MDHEN and SYDVKM. J gave up 0 bases and V 6 bases, and 13 bases lay outside the gene matches. DNA of the CDR3: TGTGCCAGCAGCCGAACGGGACTAGCGGATTCACTAGCCAAAAACATTCAGTACTTC. Its protein is CASSRTGLADSLAKNIQYF.

J is TRBJ2-7 and V is TRBV3-1, with a possible D match to TRBD2 (6 bases). V gave up 5 bases and J gave up 4 bases, with 18 bases separating them. Germline V CDR1 and CDR2: LGHDT, YNNKEL (reference sequence). The CDR3 contains 15 residues. The CDR3 DNA reads TGTGCCAGCAGCTTTCAACTTAGCGGAGCTTACGAGCAGTACTTC. Protein sequence: CASSFQLSGAYEQYF.

The chain links TRBV5-4 to TRBJ1-5, with 8 bases aligning to TRBD1. Germline CDR1 SGHNT, CDR2 YYREEE (reference sequence). Germline trimming cut 0 bases from V and 4 bases from J; bases unmatched to any gene: 6. The CDR3 has 16 amino acids. CDR3 nucleotide sequence: TGTGCCAGCAGCTTGGGGGGACAGGTCCCGAATCAGCCCCAGCATTTT. It specifies CASSLGGQVPNQPQHF.

This clonotype occurred a few times. V and J are TRBV30 and TRBJ2-7; D is possibly TRBD1 (5 bases). V lost 0 bases, J lost 3 bases, and 6 bases lay in between. Germline CDR1 reads GTSNPN; CDR2 reads SVGIG (reference sequence). This CDR3 contains 12 residues. CDR3 amino acids: CAWSVGVYEQYF. DNA of the CDR3: TGTGCCTGGAGTGTAGGGGTCTACGAGCAGTACTTC.

This clonotype occurred a few times. The chain links TRBV12-3 or TRBV12-4 to TRBJ1-2, with no clear D. CDR3 length: 14 amino acids. The ends were cut back, 5 bases at V and 5 bases at J, with 15 bases in the middle. The CDR3 coding sequence is TGTGCCAGCAGTCCCGGAGGAGAATTGTATGGCTACACCTTC. This gives the protein CASSPGGELYGYTF.

CDR3 sequence (DNA): TGCGCCAGCAGCTTGGAACAGGGGGCTGGGGAGCAGTACTTC. It is translated as CASSLEQGAGEQYF. This sequence joins TRBV5-1 and TRBJ2-5; 9 bases are a match to TRBD1. The V gene's germline CDR1 is SGHRS and CDR2 YFSETQ. This CDR3 region has 14 residues. The V segment lost 0 bases and the J segment 11 bases; nucleotides outside the gene matches: 8.

This sequence joins TRBV29-1 and TRBJ2-3; possible D gene TRBD2, 6 bases. The CDR3 is 13 residues long. Between the trimmed V and J ends, which lost 7 bases and 8 bases, there was a span of 19 bases. CDR1 and CDR2 (germline): SQVTM, ANQGSEA. CDR3 loop: CSGDGTVGGTQYF. The CDR3 region has the DNA TGCAGCGGTGATGGGACTGTGGGGGGTACGCAGTATTTT.

The chain joins TRBV6-1 to TRBJ2-5; the D gene is possibly TRBD2 (5 bases). Germline-derived CDR1 and CDR2 are MNHNS and SASEGT. V gave up 4 bases and J gave up 10 bases, with 16 bases separating them. The CDR3 is 13 amino acids. The CDR3, as DNA: TGTGCCAGCAGTGCGGCAAGAGACGGAGGCCAGTACTTC. This translates into CASSAARDGGQYF.

The chain carries TRBV29-1 and TRBJ2-1; D possibly matches TRBD1 or TRBD2 (5 bases each). Germline CDR1 SQVTM, CDR2 ANQGSEA. The ends were cut back, 6 bases at V and 14 bases at J, with 17 bases in the middle. This CDR3 spans 11 amino acids. CDR3 residues: CSVETGTPEFF. The CDR3 nucleotides are TGCAGCGTCGAAACCGGGACCCCGGAGTTCTTC.

The CDR3 DNA follows: TGTGCCTTAGCGGGCCGTGCCTACAATGAGCAGTTCTTC. Translation: CALAGRAYNEQFF. The rearrangement links TRBV28 to TRBJ2-1, with TRBD2 matching 7 bases. Germline V gene sequence: CDR1 MDHEN, CDR2 SYDVKM. This CDR3 has 13 amino acids. J gave up 2 bases and V 11 bases, and 6 bases lay outside the gene matches.